This TCR beta chain was sequenced during a study of patients and donors after allogeneic stem cell transplantation. Germline V gene data show CDR1 as SGHTA and CDR2 as FQGNSA. The CDR3 consists of 14 residues. V lost 1 base, J lost 7 bases, and 10 bases lay in between. TCRdb analysed the RT-PCR reads with MiXCR anew, one entry per CDR3 protein. The sample consists of about a million distinct CDR3 sequences, roughly 18% of them appearing once. Sequenced material: blood, either unsorted or a sorted T cell fraction (not recorded which). The receptor comes from a human donor who was either an allogeneic HSCT recipient or a stem cell or donor lymphocyte infusion donor (not recorded which). It is not recorded whose cells these are; they may come from a transplant donor. J is TRBJ2-2 and V is TRBV7-2; D remains unclear. The DNA of the CDR3 is TGTGCCAGCAGCTTAGAATTGAGGATCGGGGAGCTGTTTTTT. It encodes CASSLELRIGELFF.